Shown below are 10 T cell receptor beta chains from a single sample sequenced in a study of T cell responses to AZD1222 COVID-19 vaccine. Data came from immunoSEQ multiplex PCR; TCRdb stores just in-frame clones and leaves some out. This table holds 120,000 or so clones, around 90% found once. Sequencing was performed on peripheral blood, taken on day 0 of AZD1222 vaccination. The origin of the receptors is an adult in good health.

Notes on this clone: Sequence at one end of the junction differs from germline and may be a read error. V and J are TRBV7-7 and TRBJ1-4; D gene ambiguous. Looked up from germline, CDR1 is SSHAT and CDR2 is FNYEAQ (reference sequence). The CDR3 has 17 residues. The CDR3 sequence: CASSLPWEQTTNEKLFF. DNA of the CDR3: TGTGCTAGCAGCTTACCCTGGGAACAGACAACTAATGAAAAACTGTTTTTT.

J is TRBJ1-5 and V is TRBV19, with 9 bases fitting TRBD1. The germline CDR1 and CDR2 sequences are LNHDA and SQIVND (reference sequence). The CDR3 extends over 15 amino acids. V shed 8 bases and J 5 bases; nucleotides not matched to a gene: 10. The CDR3, as DNA: TGTGCCAGTTCGCACCGGGGACAGGGTTATCAGCCCCAGCATTTT. This gives the protein CASSHRGQGYQPQHF.

V and J are TRBV6-5 and TRBJ2-2, with TRBD2 matching over 14 bases. This CDR3 is built from 15 residues. Germline assignment: CDR1 MNHEY and CDR2 SVGAGI. The V and J ends lost 6 bases and 6 bases, in that order; junction bases with no gene match: 3. This chain's CDR3 is CASRGTSGSPGELFF. CDR3 coding DNA: TGTGCCAGCAGGGGGACTAGCGGGAGTCCCGGGGAGCTGTTTTTT.

CDR3: CASKLQGWADYEQYF. CDR3 DNA: TGTGCCAGCAAACTACAGGGATGGGCCGACTACGAGCAGTACTTC. The rearrangement joins TRBV6-6 to TRBJ2-7; D may be TRBD1 (6 bases). Trimming left V 7 bases short and J 3 bases short, with 19 bases between. This CDR3 comprises 15 residues. Germline V lookup: CDR1 MNHNY, CDR2 SVGAGI (reference sequence).

This clone was counted ten times or more. This chain uses TRBV6-5 with TRBJ1-1; perhaps TRBD1 as D (6 bases). The CDR3 extends over 16 amino acids. V was shortened by 2 bases and J by 0 bases, with 13 bases between the two germline ends. CDR1 and CDR2 (germline): MNHEY, SVGAGI. The CDR3 coding sequence is TGTGCCAGCAGTTACCGGACAGCAGCATTGAACACTGAAGCTTTCTTT. Translated, it gives CASSYRTAALNTEAFF.

The chain has TRBV5-1 and TRBJ2-3; 11 nucleotides match TRBD2. Germline CDR1 reads SGHRS; CDR2 reads YFSETQ. The CDR3 loop spans 15 amino acids. V trimming: 2 bases; J trimming: 1 base; junction bases outside the gene matches: 0. This chain's CDR3 is CASSLLAGGTDTQYF. CDR3 coding DNA: TGCGCCAGCAGCTTACTAGCGGGAGGCACAGATACGCAGTATTTT.

This clone was observed a single time. The chain employs TRBV27 and TRBJ1-5; D is unclear. The V gene lost 5 bases and the J gene lost 4 bases, with 9 bases spanning the gap. The CDR3 has 13 residues. CDR1 is MNHEY, CDR2 SMNVEV, per germline (reference sequence). The CDR3 reads CASSNGRNQPQHF. CDR3 DNA: TGTGCCAGCAGTAATGGACGGAATCAGCCCCAGCATTTT.

The chain employs TRBV12-3 or TRBV12-4 and TRBJ1-5; 9 nucleotides agree with TRBD1. The CDR3 extends over 11 amino acids. V lost 6 bases and J lost 11; bases outside the gene matches: 2. The CDR3 sequence is CASSRQGAQHF. The CDR3 DNA follows: TGTGCCAGCAGCCGACAGGGGGCCCAGCATTTT.

This clone was recorded only once. The chain uses TRBV12-3 or TRBV12-4 and TRBJ1-1; D unclear. Trimming removed 6 bases at V and 7 bases at J, with 15 bases between. The CDR3 covers 13 residues. CDR3 protein: CASSSDAQIEAFF. The CDR3 bases are TGTGCCAGCAGCTCAGACGCACAGATTGAAGCTTTCTTT.

The chain joins TRBV6-1 to TRBJ2-1, with D possibly called TRBD1 or TRBD2 (6 bases each). Trimming removed 1 base from V and 8 bases from J, with 9 bases in between. The CDR3 has 13 residues. Germline V lookup: CDR1 MNHNS, CDR2 SASEGT. The CDR3 DNA sequence: TGTGCCAGCAGTGAAGTGGGGGGCCATGAGCAGTTCTTC. This codes for CASSEVGGHEQFF.